The 30 T cell receptor beta chains below all came from one sample that was sequenced in a study of blood T cells in healthy people across ages. A sample-barcoded 5' primer and a J-beta primer mix were used in a second PCR of about 7 to 12 cycles. In TCRdb, the 5' RACE reads were re-called with MiXCR into one record per CDR3 protein. In the table there are about a million distinct CDR3 sequences, around 49% of which are singletons. Sequenced: blood. The source is a man between 25 and 39 years old in good health.

The chain uses TRBV28 and TRBJ2-1, with D hard to call. The CDR3 extends over 15 amino acids. V was shortened by 7 bases and J by 10 bases, with 23 bases between the two germline ends. The germline V gene encodes CDR1 MDHEN and CDR2 SYDVKM. CDR3 sequence reads: CASTPSGRRRLEQFF. As DNA, the CDR3 is TGTGCCAGCACCCCCTCGGGCAGGCGCCGGTTGGAGCAGTTCTTC.

The chain links TRBV7-2 to TRBJ2-1; D remains unclear. Per germline, CDR1 SGHTA and CDR2 FQGNSA. V was clipped by 4 bases and J by 10 bases, with 11 bases between them. This CDR3 region has 12 residues. The DNA for the CDR3 is TGTGCCAGCAGCTCCGCGGTTGGGGAGCAGTTCTTC. Translating gives CASSSAVGEQFF. Drawing the rest from reference TRBV7-2 and TRBJ2-1, the complete variable domain is GAGVSQSPSNKVTEKGKDVELRCDPISGHTALYWYRQSLGQGLEFLIYFQGNSAPDKSGLPSDRFSAERTGGSVSTLTIQRTQQEDSAVYLCASSSAVGEQFFGPGTRLTVL.

The V and J genes are TRBV20-1 and TRBJ1-5, with a tentative D call TRBD1 (6 bases). This CDR3 region has 13 residues. Germline-derived CDR1 and CDR2 are DFQATT and SNEGSKA (reference sequence). The germline V and J ends were trimmed by 3 bases and 6 bases, with 12 bases remaining between them. This CDR3 reads CSASQGLSQPQHF. The CDR3 DNA reads TGCAGTGCTAGCCAGGGGTTGAGTCAGCCCCAGCATTTT.

The table lists this clonotype with a few counts. The chain combines TRBV2 with TRBJ2-3; a weak D match, TRBD2 (6 bases). The CDR3 is 14 amino acids. Trimming removed 3 bases at V and 0 bases at J, with 7 bases between. CDR1 is SNHLY, CDR2 FYNNEI, per germline. This CDR3 is CASSEGGSTDTQYF. For the CDR3, the DNA is TGTGCCAGCAGTGAGGGGGGAAGCACAGATACGCAGTATTTT.

This clonotype was seen only a few times. This rearrangement joins TRBV28 to TRBJ2-7, with D possibly being TRBD1 (5 bases). Trimming shortened V by 1 base and J by 0 bases, and 13 bases separated the two germline ends. Per the germline V gene, CDR1 is MDHEN and CDR2 is SYDVKM. This CDR3 region has 16 residues. The DNA for the CDR3 is TGTGCCAGCAGTTTATTTGGGGCAGTGAGCTCCTACGAGCAGTACTTC. It yields the protein CASSLFGAVSSYEQYF.

This clonotype was picked up one time. The chain combines TRBV20-1 with TRBJ2-1; TRBD1 aligns across 9 bases. This CDR3 comprises 14 residues. CDR1 is DFQATT and CDR2 is SNEGSKA in the germline V gene (reference sequence). V dropped 0 bases and J dropped 7; count of bases not matched to a gene: 4. The CDR3 nucleotides are TGCAGTGCTAGAGATGGGACAGGGAAAAATGAGCAGTTCTTC. This codes for CSARDGTGKNEQFF.

V and J are TRBV11-2 and TRBJ2-7; D is ambiguous. Germline V gene sequence: CDR1 SGHAT, CDR2 FQNNGV. Deletions cut 5 bases from V and 0 bases from J, with 11 bases between. The CDR3 is made up of 14 amino acids. The CDR3 loop is CASSRTTTSYEQYF. As DNA, the CDR3 is TGTGCCAGCAGCCGAACTACGACCTCCTACGAGCAGTACTTC.

This clonotype has a handful of counts. This chain uses TRBV9 with TRBJ2-5; possibly TRBD2 for D (5 bases). Trimming took 4 bases from V and 2 from J, leaving 18 bases between them. This CDR3 contains 16 residues. Germline V gives CDR1 SGDLS, CDR2 YYNGEE. The CDR3 region has the DNA TGTGCCAGCAGCCCCCGTCCTTCAAGCGGACAAGAGACCCAGTACTTC. This sequence encodes CASSPRPSSGQETQYF.

The chain links TRBV7-2 to TRBJ2-7; D ambiguous. The J call is in doubt because the DNA end fits TRBJ2-5 better. The CDR3 covers 11 residues. Germline V CDR1 and CDR2: SGHTA, FQGNSA. The CDR3 loop reads CASLSWETQYF. Here the CDR3 DNA reads TGTGCCAGCCTCTCCTGGGAGACCCAGTACTTC.

The chain employs TRBV11-2 and TRBJ2-1; 9 bases line up with TRBD2. The CDR3 has 20 amino acids. Germline lookup yields CDR1 SGHAT and CDR2 FQNNGV. The V segment lost 5 bases and the J segment 0 bases; nucleotides outside the gene matches: 17. CDR3 in DNA: TGTGCCAGCAGCCATTCGAGGCGGGGGGGCCTGCTTAGCTCCTACAATGAGCAGTTCTTC. This sequence encodes CASSHSRRGGLLSSYNEQFF. The full variable domain, rest sourced from reference TRBV11-2 and TRBJ2-1, is EAGVAQSPRYKIIEKRQSVAFWCNPISGHATLYWYQQILGQGPKLLIQFQNNGVVDDSQLPKDRFSAERLKGVDSTLKIQPAKLEDSAVYLCASSHSRRGGLLSSYNEQFFGPGTRLTVL.

This clonotype has only one observation. The genes are TRBV7-9 and TRBJ1-5, with D perhaps matching TRBD1 (5 bases). The germline V gene encodes CDR1 SEHNR and CDR2 FQNEAQ (reference sequence). The V end was cut by 5 bases, the J end by 0 bases, with 11 bases between. This CDR3 region has 15 residues. DNA of the CDR3: TGTGCCAGCAGCCCGGGGACTTATAGCAATCAGCCCCAGCATTTT. It is translated as CASSPGTYSNQPQHF. Drawing the rest from reference TRBV7-9 and TRBJ1-5, the complete variable domain is DTGVSQNPRHKITKRGQNVTFRCDPISEHNRLYWYRQTLGQGPEFLTYFQNEAQLEKSRLLSDRFSAERPKGSFSTLEIQRTEQGDSAMYLCASSPGTYSNQPQHFGDGTRLSIL.

The chain uses TRBV14 and TRBJ2-3; D gene unclear. Germline V gives CDR1 SGHDN, CDR2 FVKESK. Deletions cut 11 bases from V and 7 bases from J, with 13 bases between. The CDR3 is 11 residues long. The CDR3 protein is CASNTRNTQYF. The CDR3 nucleotides are TGTGCCTCCAACACCCGGAATACGCAGTATTTT.

This clonotype was recorded many times. The chain employs TRBV29-1 and TRBJ2-7; possible D gene TRBD1, 6 bases. V was cut by 5 bases and J by 0 bases, with 8 bases left in between. The CDR3 runs 12 residues. Germline lookup yields CDR1 SQVTM and CDR2 ANQGSEA. The DNA of the CDR3 is TGCAGCGTTAGACAGGCCTCCTACGAGCAGTACTTC. Protein sequence: CSVRQASYEQYF.

The V gene is TRBV18, the J gene TRBJ2-1, with no clear D. The germline V gene encodes CDR1 KGHSH and CDR2 LQKENI. With 2 bases removed from V and 10 bases from J, the gap between germline ends came to 9 bases. The CDR3 totals 12 residues. The CDR3: CASSPTDPEQFF. The CDR3 DNA reads as TGTGCCAGCTCACCAACAGACCCAGAGCAGTTCTTC.

This clonotype was seen more than once but under ten times. J is TRBJ1-5 and V is TRBV27; 7 bases align to TRBD1. V trimming: 5 bases; J trimming: 3 bases; junction bases outside the gene matches: 13. Germline CDR1 is MNHEY and CDR2 is SMNVEV (reference sequence). This CDR3 has 17 amino acids. The CDR3 reads CASSPLGGTDFNQPQHF. The CDR3 DNA follows: TGTGCCAGCAGTCCCCTCGGCGGGACAGATTTCAATCAGCCCCAGCATTTT.

The chain couples TRBV2 to TRBJ2-2; TRBD1 matches 7 bases. V shed 5 bases, J shed 7 bases, and the junction held 10 bases outside the gene matches. The CDR3 runs to 15 residues. Germline CDR1 reads SNHLY; CDR2 reads FYNNEI. In nucleotides, the CDR3 is TGTGCCAGCAGTCCCCCCGACAGGGTCAACGGGGAGCTGTTTTTT. It encodes CASSPPDRVNGELFF.

V usage is TRBV6-4 and J usage is TRBJ1-2; D perhaps matches TRBD1 (5 bases). V was clipped by 4 bases and J by 4 bases, with 10 bases between them. Germline V CDR1 and CDR2: MRHNA, SNTAGT. The CDR3 length is 13 residues. DNA of the CDR3: TGTGCCAGCAGTGCTGCGGGGGGCTATGGCTACACCTTC. Protein: CASSAAGGYGYTF.

This clonotype was detected many times. The chain recombines TRBV29-1 with TRBJ2-2; D remains unclear. V gave up 6 bases and J gave up 1 base, with 9 bases separating them. CDR3 length: 13 residues. Germline CDR1 and CDR2: SQVTM and ANQGSEA. CDR3 bases: TGCAGCGTCATGGCAGGGAACACCGGGGAGCTGTTTTTT. Its translation: CSVMAGNTGELFF.

Ten or more counts support this clonotype. This chain joins TRBV29-1 and TRBJ2-5; TRBD2 agrees at 12 bases. The germline CDR1 and CDR2 sequences are SQVTM and ANQGSEA. After removal of 7 bases from V and 4 bases from J, the junction contained 7 bases not matched to a gene. The CDR3 consists of 14 residues. CDR3 in amino acids: CSANGLAGSETQYF. Written as DNA, the CDR3 is TGCAGCGCCAACGGACTAGCGGGATCAGAGACCCAGTACTTC.

This clonotype has just a few counts. The chain links TRBV9 to TRBJ1-1; 8 bases match TRBD1. The V segment lost 5 bases and the J segment 1 base; nucleotides outside the gene matches: 7. The CDR3 totals 15 residues. Germline lookup yields CDR1 SGDLS and CDR2 YYNGEE. The CDR3 here is CASREGQAPNTEAFF. The DNA of the CDR3 is TGTGCCAGCAGAGAGGGACAGGCACCGAACACTGAAGCTTTCTTT.

This clonotype was counted between two and nine times. V gene TRBV12-3 or TRBV12-4 combines with J gene TRBJ2-1, with D possibly called TRBD1 or TRBD2 (6 bases each). The CDR3 is 12 amino acids. Trimming cost V 9 bases and J 8 bases, with 14 bases left between them. The CDR3 loop is CASWVEGDEQFF. For the CDR3, the DNA is TGTGCCAGTTGGGTGGAGGGGGATGAGCAGTTCTTC.

The chain links TRBV18 to TRBJ1-2, with TRBD1 matching over 7 bases. Germline trimming cut 3 bases from V and 5 bases from J; bases unmatched to any gene: 6. The CDR3 loop spans 14 amino acids. From germline, CDR1 is KGHSH and CDR2 LQKENI. This CDR3 is CASSPVTGMYGYTF. CDR3 DNA sequence: TGTGCCAGCTCACCCGTGACAGGGATGTATGGCTACACCTTC.

This clonotype has a handful of counts. The chain carries TRBV11-1 and TRBJ2-3; weak D call: TRBD1 (5 bases). V lost 5 bases and J lost 2, with 14 bases in between. This CDR3 contains 15 residues. CDR1 and CDR2 from the germline V gene are SGHAT and FQDESV (reference sequence). The CDR3 bases are TGTGCCAGCAGCCCTCAGGGTGCGGCCACAGATACGCAGTATTTT. Its protein is CASSPQGAATDTQYF.

The rearrangement links TRBV7-9 to TRBJ2-7; the D gene is possibly TRBD1 (5 bases). V was trimmed by 5 bases and J by 7 bases, leaving 15 bases between them. CDR1 is SEHNR, CDR2 FQNEAQ, per germline (reference sequence). The CDR3 totals 13 residues. The CDR3 is CASSARRGNEQYF. The CDR3 DNA reads as TGTGCCAGCAGCGCCCGAAGGGGCAATGAGCAGTACTTC.

This clonotype was detected only once. An end of the junction differs from the germline gene, which may be a read error. This sequence joins TRBV9 and TRBJ1-2, with D perhaps matching TRBD1 (6 bases). The CDR3 is 13 residues long. Germline V gene lookup returns CDR1 SGDLS and CDR2 YYNGEE. As DNA, the CDR3 is TGTGCCAGCAGCGTAACAGGGCCGAATGGTTACACCTTC. Protein: CASSVTGPNGYTF.

V usage is TRBV20-1 and J usage is TRBJ2-1; either TRBD1 or TRBD2 may supply D (6 bases each). The V end was cut by 2 bases, the J end by 7 bases, with 18 bases between. This CDR3 spans 15 amino acids. CDR1 and CDR2 (germline): DFQATT, SNEGSKA (reference sequence). CDR3 sequence: CSARISGALGNEQFF. CDR3 sequence (DNA): TGCAGTGCTAGAATCTCGGGGGCTCTCGGGAATGAGCAGTTCTTC.

This clonotype was picked up a small number of times. A much larger clone is a single base away; this may be a read error. The CDR3 DNA follows: TGTGCCAGCAGCTTAGCGACAGGGGCCTCCTACAATGAGCAGTACTTC. It is translated as CASSLATGASYNEQYF. The chain employs TRBV7-6 and TRBJ2-1; TRBD1 aligns across 8 bases. The end of the DNA fits TRBJ2-7 better, so the J call may be wrong. Germline V gives CDR1 SGHVS, CDR2 FNYEAQ. This CDR3 is built from 16 residues.

The chain has TRBV6-1 and TRBJ1-4; 8 bases line up with TRBD1. In germline, CDR1 is MNHNS, CDR2 SASEGT. The V gene end was trimmed by 5 bases and the J gene end by 2 bases; junction bases not matched to a gene: 10. This CDR3 is 17 amino acids long. In DNA form, the CDR3 reads TGTGCCAGCAGTCGACAGGGGAAAGTAAGGACTAATGAAAAACTGTTTTTT. This sequence encodes CASSRQGKVRTNEKLFF.

This clonotype was observed a few times. The rearrangement links TRBV7-2 to TRBJ2-5, with TRBD1 matching over 9 bases. This CDR3 contains 13 residues. Germline V CDR1 and CDR2: SGHTA, FQGNSA. Germline trimming cut 6 bases from V and 2 bases from J; bases unmatched to any gene: 1. The CDR3 DNA sequence: TGTGCCAGCAGAGGACAGGGGCAAGAGACCCAGTACTTC. Translated: CASRGQGQETQYF.

This clonotype was counted once. The V call is TRBV5-1, the J call TRBJ1-1; perhaps TRBD1 as D (5 bases). CDR1 is SGHRS, CDR2 YFSETQ, per germline. The CDR3 length is 15 residues. V lost 3 bases to trimming and J lost 4 bases, with 16 bases between them. The CDR3 loop is CASSSDAQGRTEAFF. In nucleotides, the CDR3 is TGCGCCAGCAGCTCTGATGCCCAGGGTCGCACTGAAGCTTTCTTT.